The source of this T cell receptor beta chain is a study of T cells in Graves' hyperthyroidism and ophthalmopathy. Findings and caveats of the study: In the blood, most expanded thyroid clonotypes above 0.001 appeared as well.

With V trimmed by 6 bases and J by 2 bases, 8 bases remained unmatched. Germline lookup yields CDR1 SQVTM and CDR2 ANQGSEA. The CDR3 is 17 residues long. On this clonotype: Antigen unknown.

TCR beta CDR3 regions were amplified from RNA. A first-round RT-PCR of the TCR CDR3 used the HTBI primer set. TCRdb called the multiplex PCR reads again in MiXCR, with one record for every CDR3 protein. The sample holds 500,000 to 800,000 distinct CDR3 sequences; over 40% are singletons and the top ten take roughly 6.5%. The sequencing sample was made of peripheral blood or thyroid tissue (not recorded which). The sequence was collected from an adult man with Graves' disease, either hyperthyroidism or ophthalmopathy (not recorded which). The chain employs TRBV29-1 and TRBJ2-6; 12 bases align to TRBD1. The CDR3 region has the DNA TGCAGCGTCGGAACCGGGACAGGGGGCACTGGGGCCAACGTCCTGACTTTC. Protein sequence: CSVGTGTGGTGANVLTF.